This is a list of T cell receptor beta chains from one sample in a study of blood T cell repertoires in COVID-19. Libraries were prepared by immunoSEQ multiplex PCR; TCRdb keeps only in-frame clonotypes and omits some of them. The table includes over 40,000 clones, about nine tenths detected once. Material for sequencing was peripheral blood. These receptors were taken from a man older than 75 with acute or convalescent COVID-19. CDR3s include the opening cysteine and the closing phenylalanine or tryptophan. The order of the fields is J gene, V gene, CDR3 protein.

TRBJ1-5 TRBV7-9 CASSLGTGQGGQPQHF
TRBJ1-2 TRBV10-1 CASSETGNYGYTF
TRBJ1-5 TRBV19 CASSQGFGNQPQHF
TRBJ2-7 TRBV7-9 CASSLPHRGRDYEQYF
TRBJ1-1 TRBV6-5 CASSYAGQGGAFF
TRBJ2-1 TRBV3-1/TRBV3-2 CASSQTGGEQFF
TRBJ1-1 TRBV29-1 CSVLVQGTMNTEAFF
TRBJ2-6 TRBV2 CASSPLPTTSGANVLTF
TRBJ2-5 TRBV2 CASSDLRAETQYF
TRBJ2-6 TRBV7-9 CASSPSGSGANVLTF
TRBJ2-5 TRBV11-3 CASSLANSLGETQYF
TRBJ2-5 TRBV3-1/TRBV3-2 CASSLVGDSGETQYF
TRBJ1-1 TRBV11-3 CASSPLGGEAFF
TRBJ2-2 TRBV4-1 CASSDRERYTGELFF
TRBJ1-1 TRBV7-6 CASSLGLGGVRSEAFF
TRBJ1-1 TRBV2 CASREDRVTNTEAFF
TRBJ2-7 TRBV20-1 CSASSPGAGREQYF
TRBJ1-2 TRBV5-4 CASSSRRQGAGYGYTF
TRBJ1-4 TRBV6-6 CAANTGSEKLFF
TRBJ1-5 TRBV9 CASSATGSDQPQHF
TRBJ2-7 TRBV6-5 CASSYGTSDYEQYF
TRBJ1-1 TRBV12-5 CASGLSGITEAFF
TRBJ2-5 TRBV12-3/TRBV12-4 CASRQGVETQYF
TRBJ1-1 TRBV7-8 CASSLGQNTEAFF
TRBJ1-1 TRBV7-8 CASSKQTGNTEAFF
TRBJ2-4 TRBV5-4 CASSLFSRPGENIQYF
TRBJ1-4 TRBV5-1 CASSRDGGTNEKLFF
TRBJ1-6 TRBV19 CASRPPGQGDSPLHF
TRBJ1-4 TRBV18 CASSPGSLNEKLFF
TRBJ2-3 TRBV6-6 CASSRGTSGGSGGTQYF
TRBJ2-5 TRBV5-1 CASVRTGGGETQYF
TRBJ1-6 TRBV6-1 CASSEVGQGFGYSYNSPLHF
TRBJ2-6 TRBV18 CASSLSYTGQGSSGANVLTF
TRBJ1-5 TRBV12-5 CASGSGQEFQPQHF
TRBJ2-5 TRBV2 CASARRRGLETQYF
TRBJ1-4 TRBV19 CASSMGRSREKLFF
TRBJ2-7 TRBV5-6 CASTRLQGLWNEQYF
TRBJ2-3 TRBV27 CASSSRTSGGPETQYF
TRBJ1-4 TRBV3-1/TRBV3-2 CASSPGTGVEKLFF
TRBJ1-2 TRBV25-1 CASSEGALANYGYTF
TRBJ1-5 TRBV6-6 CASSSTGGAQPQHF
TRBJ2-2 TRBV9 CASTSANTGELFF
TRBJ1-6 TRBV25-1 CASSALTGEGSPLHF
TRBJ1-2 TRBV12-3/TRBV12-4 CASTETGGYTF
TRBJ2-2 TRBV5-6 CASPNPNTGELFF
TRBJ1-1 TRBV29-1 CSTYRGITEAFF
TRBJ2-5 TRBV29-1 CSAPGWRGEETQYF
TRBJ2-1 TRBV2 CASSPGLAGDLF
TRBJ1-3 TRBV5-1 CASSPGGSGNTIYF
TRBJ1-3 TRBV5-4 CASSLSSGAGNTIYF
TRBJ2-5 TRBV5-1 CASSLDSGGRTQYF
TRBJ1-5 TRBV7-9 CASSPHQSDQPQHF